The 11 T cell receptor beta chains reported below all come from one sample, sequenced in a study of control samples from healthy donors and cancer patients. This table comes from immunoSEQ multiplex PCR, and its TCRdb copy is limited to in-frame clones, with some not included. Of some 130,000 clones listed, around 93% are singletons. Sequenced input: PBMCs. The receptors derive from a man in his forties or fifties with head and neck cancer.

This rearrangement joins TRBV19 to TRBJ1-2; D not resolved. V gave up 7 bases and J gave up 5 bases, with 11 bases separating them. From germline, CDR1 is LNHDA and CDR2 SQIVND (reference sequence). The CDR3 has 12 amino acids. The CDR3 DNA reads as TGTGCCAGTATGGGAGGCTGGTATGGCTACACCTTC. Translating gives CASMGGWYGYTF. The variable domain in full, completed from reference TRBV19 and TRBJ1-2, reads DGGITQSPKYLFRKEGQNVTLSCEQNLNHDAMYWYRQDPGQGLRLIYYSQIVNDFQKGDIAEGYSVSREKKESFPLTVTSAQKNPTAFYLCASMGGWYGYTFGSGTRLTVV.

This sequence joins TRBV29-1 and TRBJ1-1; no clear D. CDR1 SQVTM and CDR2 ANQGSEA come from the germline V gene. V was pared by 4 bases and J by 5 bases, with 8 bases between. The CDR3 consists of 11 residues. The CDR3 loop is CSVGDSTEAFF. CDR3 DNA: TGCAGCGTTGGGGATTCGACTGAAGCTTTCTTT.

The V and J genes are TRBV3-1 (or the pseudogene TRBV3-2) and TRBJ1-2, with D unresolved. The V end lost 1 base, the J end lost 3 bases, and 12 bases lay between the germline ends. The CDR3 runs 15 residues. Germline CDR1 LGHDT, CDR2 YNNKEL (reference sequence). CDR3 sequence: CASSQGVEGYYGYTF. CDR3 DNA sequence: TGTGCCAGCAGCCAAGGGGTGGAAGGTTACTATGGCTACACCTTC.

This chain joins TRBV7-3 and TRBJ2-3; TRBD1 aligns across 7 bases. Unmatched junction bases numbered 2, after V lost 2 bases and J lost 3 bases. The germline gives CDR1 SGHTA, CDR2 FQGTGA. The CDR3 sequence is 14 residues long. The CDR3 DNA reads as TGTGCCAGCAGCTTAGAGGGGGCAACAGATACGCAGTATTTT. This codes for CASSLEGATDTQYF. The full variable domain, in which reference TRBV7-3 and TRBJ2-3 provide the parts outside the CDR3, is GAGVSQTPSNKVTEKGKYVELRCDPISGHTALYWYRQSLGQGPEFLIYFQGTGAADDSGLPNDRFFAVRPEGSVSTLKIQRTERGDSAVYLCASSLEGATDTQYFGPGTRLTVL.

The chain links TRBV19 to TRBJ2-2; 7 nucleotides align to TRBD1. V lost 7 bases and J lost 8; bases outside the gene matches: 13. The CDR3 has 15 amino acids. Germline CDR1 is LNHDA and CDR2 is SQIVND (reference sequence). The CDR3 DNA reads TGTGCCAGTACAAACAGGGGCTCCTTAGTGGGGGAGCTGTTTTTT. This sequence encodes CASTNRGSLVGELFF.

The chain has TRBV12-2 and TRBJ2-3; TRBD2, the table's D call, was not compared with the DNA. TRBV12-2 is deemed a pseudogene. The CDR3 contains 16 residues. The CDR3 nucleotides are TGTGCAAGTCGCCCAGGACTAGCGGGGGCGGTAGATACGCAGTATTTT. This gives the protein CASRPGLAGAVDTQYF.

CDR3 nucleotide sequence: TGTGCCAGCAGCTTAATAGTGGGGACAGGGGACTATGGCTACACCTTC. It encodes CASSLIVGTGDYGYTF. The chain combines TRBV7-2 with TRBJ1-2, with 10 bases lining up with TRBD1. From germline, CDR1 is SGHTA and CDR2 FQGNSA. J was trimmed by 3 bases and V by 2 bases; bases with no gene match: 6. This CDR3 contains 16 residues.

The chain couples TRBV24-1 to TRBJ2-3, with D possibly TRBD2 on 6 matching bases. V was cut by 7 bases and J by 6 bases, with 10 bases left in between. The V gene's germline CDR1 is KGHDR and CDR2 SFDVKD. The CDR3 is made up of 12 amino acids. The CDR3 region is CATSGSRDTQYF. For the CDR3, the DNA is TGTGCCACCAGCGGGAGTAGGGATACGCAGTATTTT.

This chain uses TRBV6-6 with TRBJ1-5; unclear D gene. This CDR3 comprises 14 residues. Germline V lookup: CDR1 MNHNY, CDR2 SVGAGI (reference sequence). The V gene lost 2 bases and the J gene lost 11 bases, with 16 bases spanning the gap. The CDR3 reads CASSYLRQPYAQHF. The CDR3 coding sequence is TGTGCCAGCAGTTACCTTAGGCAGCCTTACGCCCAGCATTTT.

The J gene is TRBJ2-5, the V gene TRBV29-1; 10 positions match TRBD2. The CDR3 spans 14 residues. With V trimmed by 6 bases and J by 0 bases, 4 bases remained unmatched. Germline assignment: CDR1 SQVTM and CDR2 ANQGSEA. This CDR3 reads CSVQGLADQETQYF. CDR3 sequence (DNA): TGCAGCGTCCAAGGACTAGCGGACCAAGAGACCCAGTACTTC. The full variable domain, rest sourced from reference TRBV29-1 and TRBJ2-5, is SAVISQKPSRDICQRGTSLTIQCQVDSQVTMMFWYRQQPGQSLTLIATANQGSEATYESGFVIDKFPISRPNLTFSTLTVSNMSPEDSSIYLCSVQGLADQETQYFGPGTRLLVL.

The chain couples TRBV18 to TRBJ1-2; maybe TRBD1 (5 bases). The germline V gene encodes CDR1 KGHSH and CDR2 LQKENI. Between the trimmed V and J ends, which lost 3 bases and 7 bases, there was a span of 18 bases. CDR3 length: 15 amino acids. Here the CDR3 DNA reads TGTGCCAGCTCACCTCTCGGGGCAGGAGAAAGTGGCTACACCTTC. Its translation is CASSPLGAGESGYTF. The full variable domain, with the rest looked up from reference TRBV18 and TRBJ1-2, is NAGVMQNPRHLVRRRGQEARLRCSPMKGHSHVYWYRQLPEEGLKFMVYLQKENIIDESGMPKERFSAEFPKEGPSILRIQQVVRGDSAAYFCASSPLGAGESGYTFGSGTRLTVV.